The rows below give T cell receptor beta chains drawn from one sample of a study of shared clonotypes between healthy human individuals. Clones were read by immunoSEQ multiplex PCR, and TCRdb kept only the in-frame ones, dropping some. The sample includes about 2.5 million clones, just under 95% of them seen just once. Sequences were obtained from naive CD4+ T cells from PBMCs. These receptors were collected from a man between 18 and 29 years old in good health. Some clones in this sample may be carry-over from other donors' samples. Both conserved end residues are part of each CDR3. A D gene is named only where the DNA matches it firmly. Not all rows give a size; the values are once, few, many and, for expanded clones, a class.

v_call	d_call	clone_size	j_call	cdr3_nt	cdr3_aa
TRBV7-3	TRBD2	-	TRBJ2-3	TGTGCCAGCAGCTTTGTGCGGGAGACCGCAGATACGCAGTATTTT	CASSFVRETADTQYF
TRBV18	TRBD2	-	TRBJ2-1	TGTGCCAGCTCAACCCCATGGCGGGAGGATCACAATGAGCAGTTCTTC	CASSTPWREDHNEQFF
TRBV28	-	once	TRBJ1-5	TGTGCCAGCAGTCAACTGATTAAGCCCCAGCATTTT	CASSQLIKPQHF
TRBV4-1	-	-	TRBJ2-1	TGCGCCAGCAGCCAAGCCTCTCGTGTACCTTACAATGAGCAGTTCTTC	CASSQASRVPYNEQFF
TRBV10-3	-	-	TRBJ1-5	TGTGCCATCAGCCGGGACATTGGGAATCAGCCCCAGCATTTT	CAISRDIGNQPQHF
TRBV5-1	-	-	TRBJ2-3	TGCGCCAGCAGCCCGGAGGCTGGGGATTCGGGTACGCAGTATTTT	CASSPEAGDSGTQYF
TRBV7-9	TRBD1	-	TRBJ1-6	TGTGCCAGCAGCTTAACAGGGGGGGACGGTTCACCCCTCCACTTT	CASSLTGGDGSPLHF
TRBV1	-	-	TRBJ2-3	TGCACCAGCAGCCAAGACGTGGGCGCCCGGGGGGGCACAGATACGCAGTATTTT	CTSSQDVGARGGTDTQYF
TRBV7-2	-	-	TRBJ2-2	TGTGCCAGCAGCTTAGCAGGAACCGGGGAGCTGTTTTTT	CASSLAGTGELFF
TRBV2	TRBD1	-	TRBJ1-2	TGTGCCAGCAGTCGGGACAGGGCGGAAGTCGGCTACACCTTC	CASSRDRAEVGYTF
TRBV9	-	-	TRBJ2-1	TGTGCCAGCAGTACAACAGCGACCTCGGGCTACAATGAGCAGTTCTTC	CASSTTATSGYNEQFF
TRBV6-6	-	-	TRBJ1-4	TGTGCCAGCAAGCAGGGAGGGTCAACTAATGAAAAACTGTTTTTT	CASKQGGSTNEKLFF
TRBV29-1	-	-	TRBJ2-5	TGCAGCGTTGCCTGGGGTGGAGAGACCCAGTACTTC	CSVAWGGETQYF
TRBV12-5	TRBD2	-	TRBJ2-3	TGTGCTAGTGGGTCGAGCGGGATAGATACGCAGTATTTT	CASGSSGIDTQYF
TRBV6-5	-	-	TRBJ1-1	TGTGCCAGCAGTTCCCGGGACACCCGAGGGACTGAAGCTTTCTTT	CASSSRDTRGTEAFF
TRBV6-5	TRBD2	-	TRBJ2-1	TGTGCCAGCATTCCACGGCGGGAGGGGTCTAATGAGCAGTTCTTC	CASIPRREGSNEQFF
TRBV7-2	-	-	TRBJ1-1	TGTGCCAGCAGCTTAGGGTATGCGCGCACTGAAGCTTTCTTT	CASSLGYARTEAFF
TRBV11-2	TRBD1	-	TRBJ2-5	TGTGCCAGCAGCCTAACATCTACAGGGGGCGGAGAGACCCAGTACTTC	CASSLTSTGGGETQYF
TRBV29-1	-	few	TRBJ1-1	TGCAGCGTTGGAGGTCAGGGGAGGACTGAAGCTTTCTTT	CSVGGQGRTEAFF
TRBV9	-	-	TRBJ2-1	TGTGCCAGCAGCGGGACTACCCTTTCCTACAATGAGCAGTTCTTC	CASSGTTLSYNEQFF
TRBV5-1	-	once	TRBJ1-2	TGCGCCAGCAGCAAACACCTCGCGAGGACGCAAGGGTACGGCTACACCTTC	CASSKHLARTQGYGYTF
TRBV18	TRBD1	once	TRBJ2-2	TGTGCCAGCTCATTTTCACAGGGGGCTACCGGGGAGCTGTTTTTT	CASSFSQGATGELFF
TRBV19	-	-	TRBJ1-1	TGTGCCAGTAGTCGGCAGCCCGATGAAGCTTTCTTT	CASSRQPDEAFF
TRBV28	TRBD2	-	TRBJ2-7	TGTGCCAGCAGTTCCCCCGGGCGGGAGGGCCCTCACGAGCAGTACTTC	CASSSPGREGPHEQYF
TRBV6-5	-	-	TRBJ2-3	TGTGCCAGCAGTTACTCGTGGCCCACAGTATTGGATACGCAGTATTTT	CASSYSWPTVLDTQYF
TRBV27	TRBD1	-	TRBJ1-1	TGTGCCAGCAGTTTAGGCCCACAGGGGGTAAAGGGAGCTTTCTTT	CASSLGPQGVKGAFF
TRBV4-1	-	once	TRBJ1-5	TGCGCCAGCAGCCCCGGGGCGCAGAAGAATCAGCCCCAGCATTTT	CASSPGAQKNQPQHF
TRBV5-1	-	-	TRBJ1-1	TGCGCCAGCAGCTTGGCCCCCCCGGGGTTCGACACTGAAGCTTTCTTT	CASSLAPPGFDTEAFF
TRBV10-3	TRBD2	-	TRBJ2-7	TGTGCCATCAGTGGGGGGGGGACCCCCTACGAGCAGTACTTC	CAISGGGTPYEQYF
TRBV5-1	-	-	TRBJ2-7	TGCGCCAGCAGCTTGGGTGGGACGGGCTCCTACGAGCAGTACTTC	CASSLGGTGSYEQYF
TRBV5-1	TRBD1	-	TRBJ1-1	TGCGCCAGCAGCTTAGCGGGACAGGGGCTGGGCACTGAAGCTTTCTTT	CASSLAGQGLGTEAFF
TRBV7-3	-	-	TRBJ2-2	TGTGCCACCTCCAGGGGAGGCAACACCGGGGAGCTGTTTTTT	CATSRGGNTGELFF
TRBV6-5	-	-	TRBJ2-2	TGTGCCAGCAGTTACGTTGCAGGGAGGTCCGGGGAGCTGTTTTTT	CASSYVAGRSGELFF
TRBV5-1	-	-	TRBJ1-4	TGCGCCAGCAGCTTGGGATATAGGGATGAAAAACTGTTTTTT	CASSLGYRDEKLFF
TRBV30	-	-	TRBJ1-3	TGTGCCTGGACAGAAAGCAACGCGGGAAACACCATATATTTT	CAWTESNAGNTIYF
TRBV19	-	-	TRBJ2-7	TGTGCCAGTAGTATAGGAGGGGTAAGCTCCTACGAGCAGTACTTC	CASSIGGVSSYEQYF
TRBV28	TRBD1	once	TRBJ2-1	TGTGCCAGCAGCCCGAGTGGGGGGGACAGGGGTCTCAATGAGCAGTTCTTC	CASSPSGGDRGLNEQFF
TRBV9	TRBD2	-	TRBJ2-2	TGTGCCAGCAGCGTAGCCGGGAGGGGGTGGAACGGGGAGCTGTTTTTT	CASSVAGRGWNGELFF
TRBV7-9	-	-	TRBJ1-2	TGTGCCAGCAGCTTAGAATACGGGGGCTATGGCTACACCTTC	CASSLEYGGYGYTF
TRBV28	-	-	TRBJ1-1	TGTGCCAGCAGTTTACCCGGGGGGAACACTGAAGCTTTCTTT	CASSLPGGNTEAFF
TRBV7-3	TRBD1	once	TRBJ2-1	TGTGCCAGCAGCTTCGGACAGGCGCTCTACAATGAGCAGTTCTTC	CASSFGQALYNEQFF
TRBV19	-	-	TRBJ1-3	TGTGCCTCGACCGGGGGACGGCGAATATCTGGAAACACCATATATTTT	CASTGGRRISGNTIYF
TRBV7-2	-	-	TRBJ1-1	TGTGCCAGCAGCGTCGGGACGGCGAGCACTGAAGCTTTCTTT	CASSVGTASTEAFF
TRBV4-2	TRBD2	-	TRBJ2-5	TGTGCCAGCAGCCCCCTGGGCGGACTAGCGGGAGATCTGCAAGAAGAGACCCAGTACTTC	CASSPLGGLAGDLQEETQYF
TRBV5-4	-	-	TRBJ2-7	TGTGCCACACACCGGGACGGGGCGTACGAGCAGTACTTC	CATHRDGAYEQYF
TRBV28	-	-	TRBJ1-3	TGTGCCAGCACGGGACCGATCTCTGGAAACACCATATATTTT	CASTGPISGNTIYF
TRBV7-9	-	once	TRBJ2-3	TGTGCCAGCAGCTGGGGGTATAGCGGTTCATGGGGCACAGATACGCAGTATTTT	CASSWGYSGSWGTDTQYF